The 18 T cell receptor beta chains reported below all come from one sample, sequenced in a study of blood T cell repertoires in COVID-19. Only in-frame clones appear in the TCRdb table, and some are missing; sequencing was by immunoSEQ multiplex PCR. Here the sample spans about 250,000 clones, 85% being singletons. Specimen: peripheral blood. The receptor source for this set is a man between 45 and 60 years old with COVID-19, enrolled during active disease.

The J gene is TRBJ2-3, the V gene TRBV5-8, with a tentative D call TRBD1 (5 bases). CDR1 is SGHTS and CDR2 is YDEGEE in the germline V gene. The CDR3 contains 15 residues. V gave up 1 base and J gave up 0 bases, with 9 bases separating them. CDR3 residues: CASSLWGGSTDTQYF. Written as DNA, the CDR3 is TGTGCCAGCAGCTTGTGGGGCGGTAGCACAGATACGCAGTATTTT.

The J gene is TRBJ2-2, the V gene TRBV27; perhaps TRBD2 as D (6 bases). Deletions cut 5 bases from V and 3 bases from J, with 13 bases between. The CDR3 loop spans 15 amino acids. CDR1 MNHEY and CDR2 SMNVEV come from the germline V gene (reference sequence). The CDR3 DNA reads as TGTGCCAGCAGTCTCCGGGGGTGGGACACCGGGGAGCTGTTTTTT. Protein product: CASSLRGWDTGELFF.

V gene TRBV11-3 combines with J gene TRBJ2-2; TRBD2 matches 9 bases. The CDR3 sequence is 15 residues long. Trimming cost V 0 bases and J 4 bases; bases outside gene matches: 0. CDR1 is SGHNT and CDR2 is YENEEA in the germline V gene. The CDR3 DNA reads as TGTGCCAGCAGCTTAGATAGCGGGGGCACCGGGGAGCTGTTTTTT. The encoded protein is CASSLDSGGTGELFF.

The J gene is TRBJ2-2, the V gene TRBV11-2, with 8 bases matching TRBD2. V was pared by 5 bases and J by 1 base, with 6 bases of the junction left unmatched. Germline V gene data show CDR1 as SGHAT and CDR2 as FQNNGV. CDR3 length equals 16 residues. This CDR3 is CASSRGTRGNTGELFF. The DNA of the CDR3 is TGTGCCAGCAGCCGGGGGACTAGGGGGAACACCGGGGAGCTGTTTTTT.

CDR3 bases: TGTGCCAGCAGCGGCGGGGGGCCCCACGAGCAGTACTTC. Protein: CASSGGGPHEQYF. The chain carries TRBV9 and TRBJ2-7; TRBD2 aligns across 8 bases. This CDR3 is built from 13 residues. Looked up from germline, CDR1 is SGDLS and CDR2 is YYNGEE. V lost 3 bases to trimming and J lost 5 bases; unmatched junction nucleotides: 4.

The chain employs TRBV12-3 or TRBV12-4 and TRBJ1-6, with D perhaps TRBD1 (5 bases). Trimming took 5 bases from V and 8 from J, leaving 10 bases between them. There are 13 residues in the CDR3. This CDR3 is CASSTRGDSPLHF. CDR3 DNA: TGTGCCAGCAGTACCCGGGGGGATTCACCCCTCCACTTT.

This clone came up once. This sequence joins TRBV28 and TRBJ1-1, with TRBD1 matching over 9 bases. The V segment lost 5 bases and the J segment 0 bases; nucleotides outside the gene matches: 10. The germline V gene encodes CDR1 MDHEN and CDR2 SYDVKM. CDR3 length: 17 residues. CDR3 sequence: CASSPTGGGTMNTEAFF. The CDR3, as DNA: TGTGCCAGCAGTCCGACAGGGGGGGGGACCATGAACACTGAAGCTTTCTTT. Full variable domain (outside the CDR3, taken from reference TRBV28 and TRBJ1-1): DVKVTQSSRYLVKRTGEKVFLECVQDMDHENMFWYRQDPGLGLRLIYFSYDVKMKEKGDIPEGYSVSREKKERFSLILESASTNQTSMYLCASSPTGGGTMNTEAFFGQGTRLTVV.

The rearrangement links TRBV5-1 to TRBJ2-5; D remains ambiguous. This CDR3 is built from 13 residues. The ends were cut back, 4 bases at V and 2 bases at J, with 9 bases in the middle. Germline CDR1 and CDR2: SGHRS and YFSETQ. CDR3 in DNA: TGCGCCAGCAGCGATCACAGTCAAGAGACCCAGTACTTC. Its protein is CASSDHSQETQYF.

The V gene is TRBV15, the J gene TRBJ2-7, with a weak D call TRBD1 (5 bases). The ends were cut back, 3 bases at V and 0 bases at J, with 9 bases in the middle. The CDR3 covers 14 residues. Germline assignment: CDR1 LNHNV and CDR2 YYDKDF (reference sequence). CDR3 sequence: CATSSTDSSYEQYF. The CDR3 DNA reads as TGTGCCACCAGCAGTACAGACAGCTCCTACGAGCAGTACTTC.

The chain links TRBV24-1 to TRBJ2-3; 7 bases are a match to TRBD2. V shed 3 bases, J shed 5 bases, and the junction held 19 bases outside the gene matches. This CDR3 is built from 19 residues. Germline CDR1 KGHDR, CDR2 SFDVKD. CDR3 DNA: TGTGCCACCAGTGATGTGGCTGGACTGGCGGGGGTAATGGGAGATACGCAGTATTTT. Protein sequence: CATSDVAGLAGVMGDTQYF.

V gene TRBV19 combines with J gene TRBJ1-6, with 7 bases matching TRBD1. Unmatched junction bases numbered 11, after V lost 3 bases and J lost 0 bases. There are 19 residues in the CDR3. Germline V CDR1 and CDR2: LNHDA, SQIVND (reference sequence). The DNA of the CDR3 is TGTGCCAGTAGTATTGGTGACAGGGTACGTCCCTCCTATAATTCACCCCTCCACTTT. It encodes CASSIGDRVRPSYNSPLHF.

The genes are TRBV11-2 and TRBJ2-1; 7 nucleotides line up with TRBD2. The V gene's germline CDR1 is SGHAT and CDR2 FQNNGV. CDR3 length: 12 amino acids. Germline trimming cut 5 bases from V and 9 bases from J; bases unmatched to any gene: 4. The CDR3 sequence: CASSSGVGEQFF. The CDR3 nucleotides read TGTGCCAGCAGCAGCGGGGTGGGTGAGCAGTTCTTC.

Details on this clone: The junction shows a germline mismatch at one end, possibly a read error. This rearrangement joins TRBV11-2 to TRBJ2-7, with a possible D match to TRBD2 (5 bases). The CDR3 runs to 13 residues. CDR1 is SGHAT, CDR2 FQNNGV, per germline. In DNA, the CDR3 is TGTGCCAGCAGTTTAGCGTACACCTACGAGCAGTACTTC. Protein product: CASSLAYTYEQYF.

This clone was detected a few times. The V gene is TRBV18, the J gene TRBJ1-3, with 9 positions matching TRBD1. CDR3 size: 16 residues. Germline lookup yields CDR1 KGHSH and CDR2 LQKENI. After removal of 3 bases from V and 2 bases from J, the junction contained 5 bases not matched to a gene. The CDR3 DNA follows: TGTGCCAGCTCACCTCCGGGACAGGGCGCTGGAAACACCATATATTTT. As protein: CASSPPGQGAGNTIYF.

The chain links TRBV14 to TRBJ2-5, with D hard to call. This CDR3 has 16 residues. The germline V gene has CDR1 SGHDN and CDR2 FVKESK. Trimming took 1 base from V and 1 from J, leaving 13 bases between them. In DNA form, the CDR3 reads TGTGCCAGCAGCCAAGTATACCTAGTGGGCCAAGAGACCCAGTACTTC. Its protein product is CASSQVYLVGQETQYF.

This chain uses TRBV13 with TRBJ2-1; a weak D match, TRBD1 (5 bases). The CDR3 extends over 12 amino acids. Germline CDR1 is PRHDT and CDR2 is FYEKMQ (reference sequence). V was shortened by 4 bases and J by 16 bases, with 17 bases between the two germline ends. CDR3: CASSSSRYRPFF. In DNA, the CDR3 is TGTGCCAGCAGCTCATCCCGATACAGGCCTTTCTTC.

The J gene is TRBJ1-4, the V gene TRBV7-9; D possibly corresponds to TRBD1 (5 bases). From germline, CDR1 is SEHNR and CDR2 FQNEAQ (reference sequence). CDR3 size: 15 residues. The V gene lost 5 bases and the J gene lost 3 bases, with 13 bases spanning the gap. The CDR3 is CASSPQGWANEKLFF. CDR3 nucleotides: TGTGCCAGCAGCCCTCAGGGTTGGGCTAATGAAAAACTGTTTTTT.

This chain uses TRBV4-3 with TRBJ2-6; D not resolved. V was pared by 0 bases and J by 0 bases, with 3 bases between. The CDR3 has 15 residues. CDR1 and CDR2 from the germline V gene are LGHNA and YSLEER. The CDR3 sequence is CASSQDSSGANVLTF. DNA of the CDR3: TGCGCCAGCAGCCAAGATAGCTCTGGGGCCAACGTCCTGACTTTC.